The 9 T cell receptor beta chains listed next were all sequenced from one sample in a study of T cell changes during pregnancy in multiple sclerosis. The table came from immunoSEQ multiplex PCR; TCRdb's copy has only in-frame clones and leaves some out. The repertoire holds around 68,000 clones, with 75% to 95% as singletons. The sequences come from CD4+ T cells from peripheral blood mononuclear cells, collected before pregnancy. These receptor sequences come from a female donor with multiple sclerosis, enrolled in a pregnancy study.

The chain carries TRBV18 and TRBJ1-4; D is possibly TRBD1 (6 bases). This CDR3 contains 14 residues. V was shortened by 3 bases and J by 2 bases, with 7 bases between the two germline ends. Germline lookup yields CDR1 KGHSH and CDR2 LQKENI. The DNA for the CDR3 is TGTGCCAGCTCACCTCAGGGGACTAATGAAAAACTGTTTTTT. It translates to CASSPQGTNEKLFF.

CDR3 sequence: CASSRTGGTYNEQFF. The CDR3 DNA is TGTGCCAGCAGCCGCACGGGGGGGACCTACAATGAGCAGTTCTTC. This rearrangement joins TRBV9 to TRBJ2-1; 8 nucleotides agree with TRBD2. With 4 bases clipped from V and 2 bases from J, the junction kept 5 bases outside the gene matches. This CDR3 contains 15 residues. Germline CDR1 is SGDLS and CDR2 is YYNGEE. Complete variable domain (other parts from reference TRBV9 and TRBJ2-1): DSGVTQTPKHLITATGQRVTLRCSPRSGDLSVYWYQQSLDQGLQFLIQYYNGEERAKGNILERFSAQQFPDLHSELNLSSLELGDSALYFCASSRTGGTYNEQFFGPGTRLTVL.

This chain connects TRBV6-5 to TRBJ1-4, with D perhaps TRBD1 (6 bases). This CDR3 is built from 15 residues. Germline-derived CDR1 and CDR2 are MNHEY and SVGAGI. Trimming cost V 4 bases and J 0 bases, with 9 bases left between them. CDR3 nucleotides: TGTGCCAGCAGTTTTGAGGGGGCAACTAATGAAAAACTGTTTTTT. Translating gives CASSFEGATNEKLFF.

The rearrangement links TRBV7-9 to TRBJ2-2; 11 bases match TRBD1. The germline V gene encodes CDR1 SEHNR and CDR2 FQNEAQ (reference sequence). The CDR3 runs to 16 residues. With V trimmed by 5 bases and J by 7 bases, 9 bases remained unmatched. As DNA, the CDR3 is TGTGCCAGCAGCCGGACAGGGGGCTTAGGGATCGGGGAGCTGTTTTTT. This sequence encodes CASSRTGGLGIGELFF.

This sequence joins TRBV27 and TRBJ1-4, with D unclear. This CDR3 has 16 amino acids. Germline V CDR1 and CDR2: MNHEY, SMNVEV (reference sequence). V lost 1 base and J 4 bases, leaving 13 bases between the germline ends. CDR3: CASSLFSSTFNEKLFF. The CDR3 nucleotides read TGTGCCAGCAGTTTATTCTCAAGCACTTTTAATGAAAAACTGTTTTTT. Drawing the rest from reference TRBV27 and TRBJ1-4, the complete variable domain is EAQVTQNPRYLITVTGKKLTVTCSQNMNHEYMSWYRQDPGLGLRQIYYSMNVEVTDKGDVPEGYKVSRKEKRNFPLILESPSPNQTSLYFCASSLFSSTFNEKLFFGSGTQLSVL.

Notes on this clone: This specimen includes other DNA sequences encoding the same CDR3. The J gene is TRBJ2-5, the V gene TRBV7-2; no firm D call. The length of the CDR3 is 12 residues. CDR1 and CDR2 (germline): SGHTA, FQGNSA. Trimming took 1 base from V and 5 from J, leaving 5 bases between them. The CDR3 region has the DNA TGTGCCAGCAGCTTAGTTCGGGAGACCCAGTACTTC. Translation: CASSLVRETQYF.

The chain couples TRBV25-1 to TRBJ1-6; D unclear. Looked up from germline, CDR1 is MGHDK and CDR2 is SYGVNS. Trimming shortened V by 6 bases and J by 8 bases, and 11 bases separated the two germline ends. This CDR3 spans 13 amino acids. CDR3 loop: CASRGLLDSPLHF. As DNA, the CDR3 is TGTGCCAGCAGGGGCCTTCTTGATTCACCCCTCCACTTT.

V usage is TRBV7-3 and J usage is TRBJ2-2, with 7 bases identical to TRBD1. Trimming cost V 5 bases and J 6 bases; bases outside gene matches: 9. The CDR3 has 15 amino acids. The V gene's germline CDR1 is SGHTA and CDR2 FQGTGA. The CDR3 DNA reads TGTGCCAGCAGCCCCGACAGGGTTGGGGCCGGGGAGCTGTTTTTT. It codes for CASSPDRVGAGELFF.

CDR3 region: CATSIYGGTGSYEQYF. The CDR3, as DNA: TGTGCCACCAGCATTTATGGGGGGACAGGGAGCTACGAGCAGTACTTC. This chain links TRBV15 with TRBJ2-7, with 9 bases fitting TRBD1. CDR3 length: 16 residues. The V and J ends lost 4 bases and 3 bases, in that order; junction bases with no gene match: 10. Germline CDR1 reads LNHNV; CDR2 reads YYDKDF (reference sequence).